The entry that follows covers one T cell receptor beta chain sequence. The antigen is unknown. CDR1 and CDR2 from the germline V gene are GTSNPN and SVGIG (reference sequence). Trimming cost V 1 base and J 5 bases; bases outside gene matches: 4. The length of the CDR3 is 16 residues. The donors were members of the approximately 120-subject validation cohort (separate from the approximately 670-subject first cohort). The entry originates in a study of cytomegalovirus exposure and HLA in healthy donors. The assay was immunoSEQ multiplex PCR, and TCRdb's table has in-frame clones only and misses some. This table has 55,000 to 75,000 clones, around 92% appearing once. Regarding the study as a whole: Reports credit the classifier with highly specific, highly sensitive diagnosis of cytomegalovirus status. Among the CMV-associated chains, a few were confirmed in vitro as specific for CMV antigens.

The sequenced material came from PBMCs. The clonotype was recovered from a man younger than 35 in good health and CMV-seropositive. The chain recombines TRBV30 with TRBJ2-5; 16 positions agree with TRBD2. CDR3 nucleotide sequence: TGTGCCTGGAGTGGGGGGACTAGCGGGAGGGGCGAGACCCAGTACTTC. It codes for CAWSGGTSGRGETQYF.